These T cell receptor beta chains were read from a single sample in a study of T-cell reconstitution after alpha-beta-depleted transplantation in children. MiXCR, run by TCRdb on the PCR reads, gives a single entry per CDR3 protein. The sample has approximately 270,000 distinct CDR3 sequences; approximately 9.8% are singletons. This specimen was PBMCs from the stem cell graft donor, taken from the stem cell graft. These TCRs come from a human donor who donated a stem cell graft to a child with SCID. Both conserved end residues are part of each CDR3. Each record gives: clone size, V gene, D gene, J gene, CDR3 DNA, CDR3 protein. The D gene is left open where the match is weak. The size field is filled for only some rows; it gives once, few, many or a size class.

clone_size: few; v_call: TRBV12-3/TRBV12-4; d_call: -; j_call: TRBJ1-5; cdr3_nt: TGTGCCAGCAGCTACTCGGGGGCCCTCGCCAATCAGCCCCAGCATTTT; cdr3_aa: CASSYSGALANQPQHF
clone_size: -; v_call: TRBV20-1; d_call: -; j_call: TRBJ1-4; cdr3_nt: TGCAGTGCTACTCCAGGGACAACTAATGAAAAACTGTTTTTT; cdr3_aa: CSATPGTTNEKLFF
clone_size: -; v_call: TRBV29-1; d_call: -; j_call: TRBJ2-1; cdr3_nt: TGCAGCGTTGAACGAGGTTACAATGAGCAGTTCTTC; cdr3_aa: CSVERGYNEQFF
clone_size: -; v_call: TRBV11-2; d_call: -; j_call: TRBJ2-5; cdr3_nt: TGTGCCAGCAGCTTCGGACTTGTTACAAGGGAGACCCAGTACTTC; cdr3_aa: CASSFGLVTRETQYF
clone_size: -; v_call: TRBV4-2; d_call: TRBD1; j_call: TRBJ2-7; cdr3_nt: TGTGCCAGCAGCCAAGCCGGGACAGGGCCCCACGAGCAGTACTTC; cdr3_aa: CASSQAGTGPHEQYF
clone_size: many; v_call: TRBV12-3/TRBV12-4; d_call: TRBD1; j_call: TRBJ1-6; cdr3_nt: TGTGCCAGCAGCACCGACAGGGTTAATTCACCCCTCCACTTT; cdr3_aa: CASSTDRVNSPLHF
clone_size: -; v_call: TRBV3-1; d_call: -; j_call: TRBJ2-3; cdr3_nt: TGTGCCAGCAGCCAAGTGTCGGGACCAGATACGCAGTATTTT; cdr3_aa: CASSQVSGPDTQYF
clone_size: -; v_call: TRBV9; d_call: TRBD2; j_call: TRBJ2-7; cdr3_nt: TGTGCCAGCAGCGTGGCCAGCGGGACTTTCTACGAGCAGTACTTC; cdr3_aa: CASSVASGTFYEQYF
clone_size: once; v_call: TRBV10-3; d_call: -; j_call: TRBJ2-7; cdr3_nt: TGTGCCATCAGTGAGTCGAGACAGGTTTCCCCCTACGAGCAGTACTTC; cdr3_aa: CAISESRQVSPYEQYF
clone_size: -; v_call: TRBV7-3; d_call: -; j_call: TRBJ2-2; cdr3_nt: TGTGCCAGCAGCTTAACCCTAGCAACATTAGGCGGGGAGCTGTTTTTT; cdr3_aa: CASSLTLATLGGELFF
clone_size: -; v_call: TRBV28; d_call: -; j_call: TRBJ2-7; cdr3_nt: TGTGCCAGTGGACCGGTAGCCTACGAGCAGTACTTC; cdr3_aa: CASGPVAYEQYF
clone_size: -; v_call: TRBV5-1; d_call: TRBD2; j_call: TRBJ2-1; cdr3_nt: TGCGCCAGCAGCTTGGTCGGACTAGGGTACAATGAGCAGTTCTTC; cdr3_aa: CASSLVGLGYNEQFF
clone_size: few; v_call: TRBV12-3/TRBV12-4; d_call: -; j_call: TRBJ2-6; cdr3_nt: TGTGCCAGCGGGGGTCAAGTGAGCTCTGGGGCCAACGTCCTGACTTTC; cdr3_aa: CASGGQVSSGANVLTF
clone_size: -; v_call: TRBV20-1; d_call: -; j_call: TRBJ2-7; cdr3_nt: TGCAGTGCTACAGACAACTCCTACGAGCAGTACTTC; cdr3_aa: CSATDNSYEQYF
clone_size: few; v_call: TRBV20-1; d_call: -; j_call: TRBJ2-7; cdr3_nt: TGCAGTGCTAGACCCGGGACGGCGAACGAGGGCGAGCAGTACTTC; cdr3_aa: CSARPGTANEGEQYF
clone_size: few; v_call: TRBV20-1; d_call: TRBD1; j_call: TRBJ2-2; cdr3_nt: TGCAGTGCTAGAGATTGGGTAGAGGGGGCATCCGGGGAGCTGTTTTTT; cdr3_aa: CSARDWVEGASGELFF
clone_size: many; v_call: TRBV11-2; d_call: -; j_call: TRBJ1-2; cdr3_nt: TGTGCCAGCAGCTTAAACATAGCTAACTATGGCTACACCTTC; cdr3_aa: CASSLNIANYGYTF
clone_size: many; v_call: TRBV10-3; d_call: TRBD2; j_call: TRBJ2-4; cdr3_nt: TGTGCCATCAGCGGTACTAGCGGGGGAAACAAAAACATTCAGTACTTC; cdr3_aa: CAISGTSGGNKNIQYF
clone_size: few; v_call: TRBV20-1; d_call: TRBD1; j_call: TRBJ2-7; cdr3_nt: TGCAGTGCTAGGGACAGGGCGGAGGAGCAGTACTTC; cdr3_aa: CSARDRAEEQYF
clone_size: -; v_call: TRBV4-1; d_call: -; j_call: TRBJ2-4; cdr3_nt: TGCGCCAGCAGCCAAGACTTCCCATCAAACATTCAGTACTTC; cdr3_aa: CASSQDFPSNIQYF
clone_size: few; v_call: TRBV20-1; d_call: -; j_call: TRBJ2-1; cdr3_nt: TGCAGTGGATGGGGGGTCATGTTCTACAATGAGCAGTTCTTC; cdr3_aa: CSGWGVMFYNEQFF
clone_size: many; v_call: TRBV12-3/TRBV12-4; d_call: -; j_call: TRBJ2-5; cdr3_nt: TGTGCCAGCAGTTTAGCGAGGGGTCACCAGTACTTC; cdr3_aa: CASSLARGHQYF
clone_size: -; v_call: TRBV5-1; d_call: -; j_call: TRBJ2-7; cdr3_nt: TGCGCCAGCAGCAACGGCGGGGGACAGAGCTCCTACGAGCAGTACTTC; cdr3_aa: CASSNGGGQSSYEQYF